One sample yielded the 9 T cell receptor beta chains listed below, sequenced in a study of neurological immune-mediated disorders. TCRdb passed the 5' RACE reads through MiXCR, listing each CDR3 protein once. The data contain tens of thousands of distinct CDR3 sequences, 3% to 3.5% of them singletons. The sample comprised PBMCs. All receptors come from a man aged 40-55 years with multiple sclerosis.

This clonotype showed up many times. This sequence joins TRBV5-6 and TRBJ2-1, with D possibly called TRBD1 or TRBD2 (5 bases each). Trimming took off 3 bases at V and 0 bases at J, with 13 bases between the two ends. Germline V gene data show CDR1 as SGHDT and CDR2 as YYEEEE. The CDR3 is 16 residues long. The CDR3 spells CASSYWTGPSYNEQFF. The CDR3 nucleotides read TGTGCCAGCAGCTACTGGACGGGACCCTCCTACAATGAGCAGTTCTTC. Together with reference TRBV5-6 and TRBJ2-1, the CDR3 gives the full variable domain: DAGVTQSPTHLIKTRGQQVTLRCSPKSGHDTVSWYQQALGQGPQFIFQYYEEEERQRGNFPDRFSGHQFPNYSSELNVNALLLGDSALYLCASSYWTGPSYNEQFFGPGTRLTVL.

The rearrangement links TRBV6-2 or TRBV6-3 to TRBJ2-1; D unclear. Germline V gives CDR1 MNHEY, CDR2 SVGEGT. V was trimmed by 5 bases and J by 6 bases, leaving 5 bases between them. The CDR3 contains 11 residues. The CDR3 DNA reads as TGTGCCAGCAGTCTCCTCAATGAGCAGTTCTTC. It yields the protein CASSLLNEQFF.

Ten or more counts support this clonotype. CDR3 amino acids: CASSFSGSRGAAGELFF. The DNA for the CDR3 is TGTGCCAGCAGCTTTAGCGGGTCACGGGGGGCAGCCGGGGAGCTGTTTTTT. The chain is built from TRBV7-9 and TRBJ2-2; weak D call: TRBD2 (7 bases). Trimming stripped 3 bases from V and 6 bases from J, with 20 bases between. Germline V gene data show CDR1 as SEHNR and CDR2 as FQNEAQ (reference sequence). CDR3 length equals 17 residues.

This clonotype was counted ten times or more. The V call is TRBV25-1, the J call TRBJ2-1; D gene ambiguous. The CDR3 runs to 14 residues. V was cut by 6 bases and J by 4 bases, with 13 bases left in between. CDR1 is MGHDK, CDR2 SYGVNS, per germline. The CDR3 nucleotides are TGTGCCAGCAGCCACAGTCAAGGTTACAATGAGCAGTTCTTC. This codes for CASSHSQGYNEQFF.

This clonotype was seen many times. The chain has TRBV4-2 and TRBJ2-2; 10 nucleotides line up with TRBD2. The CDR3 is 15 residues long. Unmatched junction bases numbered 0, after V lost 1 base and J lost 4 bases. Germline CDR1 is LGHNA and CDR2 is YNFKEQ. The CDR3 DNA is TGTGCCAGCAGCCAAGGGACTAGCGGCACCGGGGAGCTGTTTTTT. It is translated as CASSQGTSGTGELFF.

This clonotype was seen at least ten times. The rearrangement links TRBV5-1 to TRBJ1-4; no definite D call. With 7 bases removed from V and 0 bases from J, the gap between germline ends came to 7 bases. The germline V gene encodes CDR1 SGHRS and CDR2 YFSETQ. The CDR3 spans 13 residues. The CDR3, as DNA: TGCGCCAGCCGGCTATCAACTAATGAAAAACTGTTTTTT. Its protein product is CASRLSTNEKLFF.

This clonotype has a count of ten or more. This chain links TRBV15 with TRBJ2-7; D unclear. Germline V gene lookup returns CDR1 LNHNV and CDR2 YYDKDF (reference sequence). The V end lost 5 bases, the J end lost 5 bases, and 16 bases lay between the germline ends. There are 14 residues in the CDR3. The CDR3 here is CATSSGSLRHEQYF. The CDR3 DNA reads TGTGCCACCAGCTCAGGATCCCTCCGCCACGAGCAGTACTTC.

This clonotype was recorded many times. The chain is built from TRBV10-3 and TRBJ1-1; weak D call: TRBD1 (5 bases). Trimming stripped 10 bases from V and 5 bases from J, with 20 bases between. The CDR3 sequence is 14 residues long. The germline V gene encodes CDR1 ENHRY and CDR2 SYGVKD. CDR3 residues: CATNPSGGGTEAFF. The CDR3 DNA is TGTGCCACAAATCCTTCCGGGGGGGGGACTGAAGCTTTCTTT.

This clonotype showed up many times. The CDR3 protein is CSARGRTGSNQPQHF. CDR3 nucleotide sequence: TGCAGTGCTAGAGGTCGGACAGGGTCCAATCAGCCCCAGCATTTT. V gene TRBV20-1 combines with J gene TRBJ1-5; 8 positions agree with TRBD1. Germline V gene sequence: CDR1 DFQATT, CDR2 SNEGSKA (reference sequence). This CDR3 spans 15 amino acids. After removal of 1 base from V and 3 bases from J, the junction contained 5 bases not matched to a gene.